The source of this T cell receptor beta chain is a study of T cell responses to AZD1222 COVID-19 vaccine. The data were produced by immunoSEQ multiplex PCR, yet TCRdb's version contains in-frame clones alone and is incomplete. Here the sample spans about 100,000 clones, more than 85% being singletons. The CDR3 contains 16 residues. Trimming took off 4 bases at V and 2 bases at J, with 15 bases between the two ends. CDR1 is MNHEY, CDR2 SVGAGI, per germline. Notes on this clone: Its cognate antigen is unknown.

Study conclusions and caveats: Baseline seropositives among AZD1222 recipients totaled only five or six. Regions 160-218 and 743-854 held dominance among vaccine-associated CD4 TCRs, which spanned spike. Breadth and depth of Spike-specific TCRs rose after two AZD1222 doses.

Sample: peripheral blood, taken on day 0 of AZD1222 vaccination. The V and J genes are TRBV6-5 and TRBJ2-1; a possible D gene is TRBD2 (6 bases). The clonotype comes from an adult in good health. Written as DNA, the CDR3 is TGTGCCAGCAGTTTAGGGAGATTAGCGGCCTACAATGAGCAGTTCTTC. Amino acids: CASSLGRLAAYNEQFF.